These 18 T cell receptor beta chains were sequenced from one sample in a study of Ad26.COV2.S vaccination and SARS-CoV-2 variants. Data came from immunoSEQ multiplex PCR; TCRdb stores just in-frame clones and leaves some out. The data hold around 300,000 clones, with approximately 90% observed a single time. Specified treatment: 19 received Ad26.COV2.S at low or high dose, single or two shots; about 5 received placebo; per-sample allocation not given. The samples date from day 63 after the first vaccine or placebo injection. The input for sequencing was peripheral blood, taken in a trial of Ad26.COV2.S vaccine versus placebo. All receptors come from a person between 18 and 59 years old who received the Ad26.COV2.S COVID-19 vaccine or a placebo.

This clone has just a few counts. The chain links TRBV28 to TRBJ2-1; weak D call: TRBD2 (6 bases). Germline V gene lookup returns CDR1 MDHEN and CDR2 SYDVKM. Trimming took 4 bases from V and 7 from J, leaving 8 bases between them. This CDR3 spans 12 amino acids. The CDR3 DNA reads as TGTGCCAGCAGTTCTAGCGAGAATGAGCAGTTCTTC. This gives the protein CASSSSENEQFF.

In its sample, this clone was seen a few times. V gene TRBV6-4 combines with J gene TRBJ1-1, with D unresolved. CDR3 length equals 13 residues. Germline V gene lookup returns CDR1 MRHNA and CDR2 SNTAGT. Trimming took off 2 bases at V and 1 base at J, with 5 bases between the two ends. The CDR3 nucleotides are TGTGCCAGCAGTGACGGTGCGAACACTGAAGCTTTCTTT. Translating gives CASSDGANTEAFF.

The V and J genes are TRBV4-2 and TRBJ1-2; D gene unclear. The CDR3 is made up of 14 amino acids. Germline V gene data show CDR1 as LGHNA and CDR2 as YNFKEQ. V lost 0 bases and J 6 bases, leaving 11 bases between the germline ends. CDR3 DNA: TGTGCCAGCAGCCAAGATCACGGATCCAATGGCTACACCTTC. Its protein product is CASSQDHGSNGYTF.

The gene calls are TRBV18 and TRBJ1-2; D not resolved. Germline V gene lookup returns CDR1 KGHSH and CDR2 LQKENI. The V end was cut by 1 base, the J end by 5 bases, with 11 bases between. There are 14 residues in the CDR3. For the CDR3, the DNA is TGTGCCAGCTCACCACAGGAGGAGCCTTATGGCTACACCTTC. It specifies CASSPQEEPYGYTF. Combining the CDR3 with reference TRBV18 and TRBJ1-2 gives the whole variable domain NAGVMQNPRHLVRRRGQEARLRCSPMKGHSHVYWYRQLPEEGLKFMVYLQKENIIDESGMPKERFSAEFPKEGPSILRIQQVVRGDSAAYFCASSPQEEPYGYTFGSGTRLTVV.

The chain has TRBV5-6 and TRBJ1-6, with unresolved D. Germline CDR1 SGHDT, CDR2 YYEEEE. V lost 2 bases to trimming and J lost 7 bases, with 13 bases between them. CDR3 size: 15 residues. CDR3 loop: CASSFREKINSPLHF. The CDR3, as DNA: TGTGCCAGCAGCTTTAGGGAGAAAATAAATTCACCCCTCCACTTT.

This chain uses TRBV7-9 with TRBJ2-7; D might be TRBD1 or TRBD2, each matching 5 bases. Germline V lookup: CDR1 SEHNR, CDR2 FQNEAQ (reference sequence). Trimming cost V 2 bases and J 4 bases, with 9 bases left between them. This CDR3 contains 13 residues. The CDR3 bases are TGTGCCAGCAGCTTAAAGGGGACGTACGAGCAGTACTTC. This encodes CASSLKGTYEQYF.

The chain combines TRBV2 with TRBJ1-2, with 9 bases identical to TRBD1. This CDR3 comprises 16 residues. Germline CDR1 SNHLY, CDR2 FYNNEI. J was trimmed by 4 bases and V by 5 bases; bases with no gene match: 11. Written as DNA, the CDR3 is TGTGCCAGCAGTTACTCTGGGGGACAGGGCGCCTATGGCTACACCTTC. Translating it yields CASSYSGGQGAYGYTF.

This sequence joins TRBV6-7 and TRBJ1-2; D is unresolved. TRBV6-7 is filed as an ORF, its function uncertain. Trimming removed 9 bases from V and 4 bases from J, with 6 bases in between. This CDR3 region has 10 residues. For the CDR3, the DNA is TGTGCCAGACGATCCTATGGCTACACCTTC. Translated: CARRSYGYTF.

The chain combines TRBV7-2 with TRBJ1-5; no clear D gene. Trimming took off 4 bases at V and 7 bases at J, with 11 bases between the two ends. The CDR3 is 13 amino acids. Per the germline V gene, CDR1 is SGHTA and CDR2 is FQGNSA. The DNA of the CDR3 is TGTGCCAGCAGCTCCTCTGGTTCCCAGCCCCAGCATTTT. This gives the protein CASSSSGSQPQHF.

The chain links TRBV7-2 to TRBJ1-5, with 7 positions matching TRBD1. The germline V gene has CDR1 SGHTA and CDR2 FQGNSA. The V gene end was trimmed by 1 base and the J gene end by 6 bases; junction bases not matched to a gene: 9. The CDR3 is 16 amino acids. CDR3 nucleotides: TGTGCCAGCAGCTTAGTATTAAGGGGGGACAGTCAGCCCCAGCATTTT. Amino acid sequence: CASSLVLRGDSQPQHF. Supplemented by reference TRBV7-2 and TRBJ1-5, the full variable domain reads GAGVSQSPSNKVTEKGKDVELRCDPISGHTALYWYRQSLGQGLEFLIYFQGNSAPDKSGLPSDRFSAERTGGSVSTLTIQRTQQEDSAVYLCASSLVLRGDSQPQHFGDGTRLSIL.

The V and J genes are TRBV18 and TRBJ1-5; weak D call: TRBD1 (6 bases). The CDR3 length is 14 residues. Per the germline V gene, CDR1 is KGHSH and CDR2 is LQKENI. The germline V and J ends were trimmed by 1 base and 10 bases, with 14 bases remaining between them. The CDR3 here is CASSPQGGRGPQHF. In nucleotides, the CDR3 is TGTGCCAGCTCACCACAGGGGGGTAGGGGTCCCCAGCATTTT.

CDR3 in amino acids: CASSPGPVNTEAFF. DNA for the CDR3: TGTGCCAGCAGCCCAGGACCGGTGAACACTGAAGCTTTCTTT. The chain recombines TRBV5-6 with TRBJ1-1, with D uncertain. This CDR3 region has 14 residues. The V gene's germline CDR1 is SGHDT and CDR2 YYEEEE. Trimming took 4 bases from V and 0 from J, leaving 10 bases between them.

The sample holds one count of this clone. The chain employs TRBV21-1 and TRBJ2-1; the table's D call of TRBD2 was not tested on the DNA. TRBV21-1 is labeled a pseudogene. This CDR3 contains 11 residues. In DNA form, the CDR3 reads TGTGCCAGCAGCAACGACAATGAGCAGTTCTTC. Amino acid sequence: CASSNDNEQFF.

The V and J genes are TRBV3-1 (or the pseudogene TRBV3-2) and TRBJ1-2, with D uncertain. CDR1 and CDR2 (germline): LGHDT, YNNKEL (reference sequence). This CDR3 spans 17 amino acids. V lost 4 bases, J lost 7 bases, and 25 bases lay in between. As DNA, the CDR3 is TGTGCCAGCAGCCCCTGGGAACCTACACAGAAGGGAGGTGGCTACACCTTC. Amino acid sequence: CASSPWEPTQKGGGYTF.

There are a few counts of this clone. V is TRBV5-8 and J is TRBJ1-3; 7 bases map to TRBD1. Trimming removed 6 bases from V and 0 bases from J; junction bases left unmatched: 9. The CDR3 runs to 16 residues. Looked up from germline, CDR1 is SGHTS and CDR2 is YDEGEE. The CDR3 loop reads CASTYRGTYSGNTIYF. CDR3 in DNA: TGTGCCAGCACCTACAGGGGAACGTACTCTGGAAACACCATATATTTT.

This clone has just a few counts. J is TRBJ2-7 and V is TRBV7-3, with D perhaps assigned TRBD1 or TRBD2 (5 bases each). This CDR3 has 14 residues. V shed 6 bases and J shed 2 bases, with 14 bases lying between them. Germline CDR1 is SGHTA and CDR2 is FQGTGA. The CDR3 DNA follows: TGTGCCAGCAGTCCCGGGACGATGACCTACGAGCAGTACTTC. Its translation is CASSPGTMTYEQYF. Using reference TRBV7-3 and TRBJ2-7 for the parts outside the CDR3, the full variable domain is GAGVSQTPSNKVTEKGKYVELRCDPISGHTALYWYRQSLGQGPEFLIYFQGTGAADDSGLPNDRFFAVRPEGSVSTLKIQRTERGDSAVYLCASSPGTMTYEQYFGPGTRLTVT.

The V gene is TRBV28, the J gene TRBJ1-1, with D unresolved. This CDR3 has 11 amino acids. In germline, CDR1 is MDHEN, CDR2 SYDVKM. Trimming removed 5 bases from V and 11 bases from J, with 12 bases in between. The chain's CDR3 is CASSKSEQAFF. The CDR3 DNA reads as TGTGCCAGCAGTAAGAGCGAGCAGGCTTTCTTT.

This chain links TRBV30 with TRBJ2-7, with 7 bases aligning to TRBD1. This CDR3 is built from 11 residues. The V segment lost 5 bases and the J segment 6 bases; nucleotides outside the gene matches: 4. Germline assignment: CDR1 GTSNPN and CDR2 SVGIG (reference sequence). This chain's CDR3 is CAWERGPEQYF. Here the CDR3 DNA reads TGTGCCTGGGAGAGGGGGCCCGAGCAGTACTTC.